This T cell receptor beta chain was found in a study of CXCR3-negative and CXCR3-positive naive CD8 T cells. General study results and limits: TRB CDR3s of CXCR3-positive naive cells were more hydrophobic than those of CXCR3-negative naive cells. Within a donor, both naive subsets shared TRBV-TRBJ usage, unlike memory cells. Both of the naive subsets showed about the same high diversity, but memory CD8+ cells had much less.

5' RACE that incorporated UMI labels was used to prepare the TRB cDNA libraries. One entry per CDR3 protein, without DNA, is what TCRdb gives after re-calling the 5' RACE reads. The listing contains roughly 86,000 distinct CDR3 sequences. The CDR3 loop spans 14 amino acids. Per the germline V gene, CDR1 is SQVTM and CDR2 is ANQGSEA. With regard to this clonotype: Antigen specificity is unknown.

Cells classed as naive CD8+ T cells were CD45RO-CCR7+CD27+CD95-. The sequenced sample consisted of naive CXCR3- CD8+ T cells from blood. Subset noted: CD45RO-CCR7+CD27+CD95- naive CD8+ T cells lacking CXCR3 (TNR3-). The TCR sequence derives from a human donor in good health. Some clones in this sample may be carry-over from other donors' samples. The genes are TRBV29-1 and TRBJ2-5; lacking DNA, the TRBD1 call made by TCRdb goes unchecked. Here the CDR3 reads CSADPGQGQEIQYF.